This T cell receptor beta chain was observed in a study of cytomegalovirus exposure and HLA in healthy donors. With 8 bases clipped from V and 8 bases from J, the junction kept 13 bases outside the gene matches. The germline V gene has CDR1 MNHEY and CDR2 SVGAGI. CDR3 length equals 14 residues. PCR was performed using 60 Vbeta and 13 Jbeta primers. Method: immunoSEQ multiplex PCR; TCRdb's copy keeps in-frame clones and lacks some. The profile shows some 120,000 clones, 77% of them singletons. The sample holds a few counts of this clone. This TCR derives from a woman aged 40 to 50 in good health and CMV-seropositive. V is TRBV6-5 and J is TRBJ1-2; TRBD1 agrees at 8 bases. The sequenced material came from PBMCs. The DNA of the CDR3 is TGTGCCAGCGCTCTCCACAGGGGGATAGGGGGCTACACCTTC. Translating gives CASALHRGIGGYTF.